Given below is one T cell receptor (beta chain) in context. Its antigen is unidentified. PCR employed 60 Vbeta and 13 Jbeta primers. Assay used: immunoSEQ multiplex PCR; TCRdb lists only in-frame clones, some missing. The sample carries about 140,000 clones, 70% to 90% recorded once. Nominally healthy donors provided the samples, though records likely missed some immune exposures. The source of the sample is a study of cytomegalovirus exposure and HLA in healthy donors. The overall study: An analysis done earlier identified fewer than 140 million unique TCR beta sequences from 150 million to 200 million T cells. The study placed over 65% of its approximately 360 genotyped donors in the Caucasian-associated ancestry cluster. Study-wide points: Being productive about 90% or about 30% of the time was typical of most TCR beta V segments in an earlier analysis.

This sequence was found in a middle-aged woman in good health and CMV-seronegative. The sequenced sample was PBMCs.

CDR3 residues: CASRGAGSSGNTIYF. CDR3 bases: TGTGCCAGCAGGGGTGCAGGGTCCTCTGGAAACACCATATATTTT. The rearrangement joins TRBV28 to TRBJ1-3; a possible D gene is TRBD1 (5 bases). Germline CDR1 is MDHEN and CDR2 is SYDVKM. Deletions cut 6 bases from V and 0 bases from J, with 12 bases between. CDR3 length: 15 residues.